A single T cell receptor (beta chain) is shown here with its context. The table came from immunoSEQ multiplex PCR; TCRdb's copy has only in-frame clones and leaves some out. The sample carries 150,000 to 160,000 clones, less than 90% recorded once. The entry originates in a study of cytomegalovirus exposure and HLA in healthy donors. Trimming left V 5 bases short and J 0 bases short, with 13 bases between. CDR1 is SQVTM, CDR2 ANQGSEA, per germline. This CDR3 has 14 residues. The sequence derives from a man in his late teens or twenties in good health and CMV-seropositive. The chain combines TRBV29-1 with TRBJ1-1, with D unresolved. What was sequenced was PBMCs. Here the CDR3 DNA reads TGCAGCGTTCGGCCGGGAGGTATGAACACTGAAGCTTTCTTT. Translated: CSVRPGGMNTEAFF.